The clone carrying this T cell receptor beta chain was seen a handful of times. Its antigen is unknown. The sample belongs to a study of blood T cells in healthy people across ages. Germline V CDR1 and CDR2: MDHEN, SYDVKM. This CDR3 contains 17 residues. Trimming took 2 bases from V and 4 from J; bases not matched to a gene: 11. Each donor supplied ten milliliters of peripheral blood. General observations from the study: Among long-lived donors, naive CD4+ cells were more numerous and diversity higher than in aged donors. Roughly linear age-related decline in beta diversity appeared, significant by age around 38.

The second PCR ran roughly 7 to 12 cycles with a sample-barcoded 5' primer and J-beta primers. Using its own MiXCR run on the 5' RACE reads, TCRdb lists one record per CDR3 protein. The top ten hold more than 20% of the sample, which has 1.8 million or so distinct CDR3 sequences, 30% to 40% seen once. V and J are TRBV28 and TRBJ2-7, with 10 bases that match TRBD1. The clonotype originates from a human donor in good health. The sequenced sample consisted of blood. CDR3 sequence (DNA): TGTGCCAGCAGTTTAGGGTTAGGACAGGGGGACGGGTACGAGCAGTACTTC. This gives the protein CASSLGLGQGDGYEQYF.